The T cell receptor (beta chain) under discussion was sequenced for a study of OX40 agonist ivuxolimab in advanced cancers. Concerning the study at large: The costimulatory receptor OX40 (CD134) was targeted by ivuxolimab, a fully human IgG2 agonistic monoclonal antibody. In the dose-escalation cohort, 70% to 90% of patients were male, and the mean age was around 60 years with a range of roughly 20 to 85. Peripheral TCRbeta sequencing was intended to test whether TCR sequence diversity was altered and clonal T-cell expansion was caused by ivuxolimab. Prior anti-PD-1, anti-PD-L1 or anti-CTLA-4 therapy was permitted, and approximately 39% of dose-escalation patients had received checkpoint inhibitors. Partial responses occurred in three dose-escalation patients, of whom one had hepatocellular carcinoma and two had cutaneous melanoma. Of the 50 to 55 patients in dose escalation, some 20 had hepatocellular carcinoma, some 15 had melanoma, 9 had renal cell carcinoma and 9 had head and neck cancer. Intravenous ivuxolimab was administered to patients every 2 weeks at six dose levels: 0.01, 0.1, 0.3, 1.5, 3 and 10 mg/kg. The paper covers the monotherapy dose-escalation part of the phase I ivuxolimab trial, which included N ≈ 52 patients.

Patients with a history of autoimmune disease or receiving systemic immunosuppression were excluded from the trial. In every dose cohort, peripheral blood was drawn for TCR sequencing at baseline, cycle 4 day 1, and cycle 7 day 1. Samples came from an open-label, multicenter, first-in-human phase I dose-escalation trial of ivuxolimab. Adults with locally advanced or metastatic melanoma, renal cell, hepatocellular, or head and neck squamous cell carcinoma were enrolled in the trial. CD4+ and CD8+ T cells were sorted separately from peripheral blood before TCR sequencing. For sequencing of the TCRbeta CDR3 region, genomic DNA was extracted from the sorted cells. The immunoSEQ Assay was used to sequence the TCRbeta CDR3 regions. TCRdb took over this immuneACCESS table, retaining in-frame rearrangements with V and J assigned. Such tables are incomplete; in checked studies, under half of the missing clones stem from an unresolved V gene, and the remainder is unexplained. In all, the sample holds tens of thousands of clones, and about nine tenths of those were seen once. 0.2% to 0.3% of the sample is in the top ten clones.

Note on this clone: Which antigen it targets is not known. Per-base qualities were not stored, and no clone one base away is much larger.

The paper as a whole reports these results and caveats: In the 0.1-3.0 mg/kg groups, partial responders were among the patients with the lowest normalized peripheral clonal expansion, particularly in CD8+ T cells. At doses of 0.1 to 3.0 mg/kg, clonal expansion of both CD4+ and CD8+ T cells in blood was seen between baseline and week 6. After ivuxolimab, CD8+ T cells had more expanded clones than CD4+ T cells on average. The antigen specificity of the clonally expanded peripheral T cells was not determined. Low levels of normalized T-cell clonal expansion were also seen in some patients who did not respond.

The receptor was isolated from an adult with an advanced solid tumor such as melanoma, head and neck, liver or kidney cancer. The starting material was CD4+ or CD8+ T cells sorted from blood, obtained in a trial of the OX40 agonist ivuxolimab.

The CDR3 reads CASRLRWDFTDTQYF. Read as DNA, the sequence is TGTGCCAGCAGACTTAGGTGGGACTTCACAGATACGCAGTATTTT. The rearrangement combines TRBV7-2 with TRBJ2-3; the D segment could be TRBD2, given 6 matching bases. CDR1 SGHTA and CDR2 FQGNSA are derived from the germline V gene. Trimming at the junction amounts to 6 bases on V and 2 bases on J, and the germline ends lie 15 bases apart. CDR3 length: 15 amino acids, cysteine to phenylalanine. The kept DNA is CDR3 alone, 45 bases in frame from the first base.